This entry concerns a single T cell receptor (beta chain). Germline CDR1 and CDR2: LGHDT and YNNKEL (reference sequence). Trimming removed 0 bases at V and 4 bases at J, with 8 bases between. There are 14 residues in the CDR3. Authors' methods: From reference gene primer amplification, estimates of nucleated cell counts were derived. Repertoires were generated with immunoSEQ multiplex PCR, while TCRdb's copy carries only in-frame clones and drops some. V, J and clone size reflect that table, while D and trimming were determined from the DNA. The sample holds under 500,000 clones, approximately 92% seen once. This entry comes from a study of blood T cell repertoires in COVID-19. Residents of approximately 25 US areas, aged about 18 to 89 years, made up the participants.

This clonotype was sampled from a man aged 25 to 40 who had recovered from COVID-19. The J gene is TRBJ2-3, the V gene TRBV3-1 (or the pseudogene TRBV3-2), with D possibly matching TRBD1 (5 bases). The material sequenced was PBMCs or T cells enriched from blood (not recorded which). CDR3 coding DNA: TGTGCCAGCAGCCAAGATAGGGGCGCAGATACGCAGTATTTT. It translates to CASSQDRGADTQYF.